The 3 T cell receptor beta chains listed next were all sequenced from one sample in a study of long-term antiretroviral therapy in people with HIV. Researchers report immunoSEQ v3.0 was run at survey level. The protocol was immunoSEQ multiplex PCR, while the TCRdb copy is restricted to in-frame clones and leaves out a portion. The sample consists of about 24,000 clones, 81% of them appearing once. The sequenced sample was unsorted PBMCs, obtained at the start of antiretroviral therapy, before treatment. These receptors were taken from a young woman with HIV.

This clone was recorded only once. This sequence joins TRBV5-8 and TRBJ2-1; no firm D call. The germline V gene encodes CDR1 SGHTS and CDR2 YDEGEE. CDR3 length equals 16 residues. V gave up 0 bases and J gave up 0 bases, with 10 bases separating them. The CDR3 here is CASSLGKAPSYNEQFF. CDR3 nucleotide sequence: TGTGCCAGCAGCTTGGGCAAAGCCCCCTCCTACAATGAGCAGTTCTTC.

V usage is TRBV30 and J usage is TRBJ1-3, with D uncertain. The CDR3 has 13 amino acids. Trimming pared 2 bases from V and 0 bases from J, leaving 5 bases between. CDR1 and CDR2 from the germline V gene are GTSNPN and SVGIG (reference sequence). Here the CDR3 DNA reads TGTGCCTGGAGTTACACCTCTGGAAACACCATATATTTT. Its translation: CAWSYTSGNTIYF. Supplemented by reference TRBV30 and TRBJ1-3, the full variable domain reads SQTIHQWPATLVQPVGSPLSLECTVEGTSNPNLYWYRQAAGRGLQLLFYSVGIGQISSEVPQNLSASRPQDRQFILSSKKLLLSDSGFYLCAWSYTSGNTIYFGEGSWLTVV.

The chain links TRBV11-2 to TRBJ2-7; perhaps TRBD1 as D (6 bases). This CDR3 is built from 15 residues. From germline, CDR1 is SGHAT and CDR2 FQNNGV. Deletions cut 1 base from V and 0 bases from J, with 10 bases between. For the CDR3, the DNA is TGTGCCAGCAGCTTAGGTGGGGACACCTCCTACGAGCAGTACTTC. This gives the protein CASSLGGDTSYEQYF.